One sample yielded the 22 T cell receptor beta chains listed below, sequenced in a study of shared clonotypes between healthy human individuals. Clones were sequenced by immunoSEQ multiplex PCR, and TCRdb holds only the in-frame ones, with some missing. Of 700,000 to 950,000 clones listed, about 97% are singletons. Naive-designated CD8 cells lacked CD45RO, were positively enriched for CCR7, and omitted terminally differentiated effector memory CD45RA+ cells. Sample: naive CD8+ T cells sorted from blood. The receptors originated from a man aged 25 to 40 in good health.

The chain has TRBV19 and TRBJ2-1, with 7 bases fitting TRBD1. J lost 5 bases, V lost 7 bases, and 8 bases had no gene match. This CDR3 region has 14 residues. CDR1 is LNHDA and CDR2 is SQIVND in the germline V gene (reference sequence). CDR3 loop: CASTVGQMNNEQFF. The CDR3 DNA is TGTGCCAGTACGGTGGGACAGATGAACAATGAGCAGTTCTTC.

The chain employs TRBV6-1 and TRBJ2-1, with 9 bases matching TRBD1. This CDR3 spans 15 amino acids. V lost 0 bases, J lost 6 bases, and 3 bases stayed unmatched. Per the germline V gene, CDR1 is MNHNS and CDR2 is SASEGT. CDR3: CASSEAGDRVNEQFF. The CDR3 coding sequence is TGTGCCAGCAGTGAAGCGGGGGACAGGGTCAATGAGCAGTTCTTC.

The chain couples TRBV27 to TRBJ2-7, with TRBD1 identical over 10 bases. Trimming took 6 bases from V and 0 from J; bases not matched to a gene: 5. CDR1 MNHEY and CDR2 SMNVEV come from the germline V gene (reference sequence). The CDR3 extends over 15 amino acids. CDR3 nucleotides: TGTGCCAGCAGACCGGGACAGGGGACCTCCTACGAGCAGTACTTC. Protein: CASRPGQGTSYEQYF.

The V gene is TRBV29-1, the J gene TRBJ2-1; 10 nucleotides align to TRBD2. Germline V CDR1 and CDR2: SQVTM, ANQGSEA. With V trimmed by 5 bases and J by 5 bases, 6 bases remained unmatched. The CDR3 consists of 14 residues. In nucleotides, the CDR3 is TGCAGCGTTTTCCCAGCGGGGGGGGACAATGAGCAGTTCTTC. The encoded protein is CSVFPAGGDNEQFF.

V gene TRBV9 combines with J gene TRBJ2-3, with 8 positions matching TRBD2. The CDR3 sequence is 16 residues long. CDR1 SGDLS and CDR2 YYNGEE come from the germline V gene. The junction had 12 bases not matched to a gene; V was cut back by 3 bases and J by 6 bases. The CDR3 protein is CASSGSGVAPGDTQYF. The CDR3, as DNA: TGTGCCAGCAGCGGTAGCGGGGTGGCCCCAGGGGATACGCAGTATTTT.

The chain links TRBV2 to TRBJ1-1, with D uncertain. Looked up from germline, CDR1 is SNHLY and CDR2 is FYNNEI. The CDR3 is 13 residues long. V shed 7 bases and J shed 0 bases, with 9 bases lying between them. The CDR3 DNA reads as TGTGCCAGCATGGACCGAATGAACACTGAAGCTTTCTTT. It translates to CASMDRMNTEAFF.

DNA of the CDR3: TGTGCCAGCAGCTTAGGGAGGACAGTAAGGGAGCCCCAGCATTTT. This sequence encodes CASSLGRTVREPQHF. The gene calls are TRBV7-8 and TRBJ1-5; D might be TRBD1 (6 bases). Germline CDR1 is SGHVS and CDR2 is FQNEAQ. This CDR3 has 15 amino acids. Trimming cost V 1 base and J 8 bases, with 15 bases left between them.

The gene calls are TRBV14 and TRBJ2-6; D call uncertain. Trimming removed 1 base at V and 0 bases at J, with 4 bases between. Germline V gene sequence: CDR1 SGHDN, CDR2 FVKESK. The CDR3 is made up of 15 amino acids. CDR3 in DNA: TGTGCCAGCAGCCAAGTTGGCTCTGGGGCCAACGTCCTGACTTTC. It encodes CASSQVGSGANVLTF.

This clone has a handful of counts. This rearrangement joins TRBV29-1 to TRBJ2-3, with a possible D match to TRBD1 (5 bases). This CDR3 is 15 amino acids long. The germline V gene encodes CDR1 SQVTM and CDR2 ANQGSEA. Trimming left V 2 bases short and J 3 bases short, with 15 bases between. The CDR3 loop is CSVESSGYGTDTQYF. CDR3 sequence (DNA): TGCAGCGTTGAATCATCAGGGTACGGGACAGATACGCAGTATTTT.

This rearrangement joins TRBV18 to TRBJ1-1; 7 bases align to TRBD1. The ends lost 3 bases at V and 3 bases at J; junction bases unmatched: 7. The length of the CDR3 is 15 residues. CDR1 KGHSH and CDR2 LQKENI come from the germline V gene. CDR3 bases: TGTGCCAGCTCACCTCAGACAGGGCTGGACACTGAAGCTTTCTTT. This encodes CASSPQTGLDTEAFF.

The chain uses TRBV19 and TRBJ2-1, with 7 bases lining up with TRBD2. From germline, CDR1 is LNHDA and CDR2 SQIVND (reference sequence). This CDR3 is built from 15 residues. Trimming took 6 bases from V and 2 from J; bases not matched to a gene: 7. Here the CDR3 DNA reads TGTGCCAGTAGGAGGGGCGGGAGCGCCTACAATGAGCAGTTCTTC. This sequence encodes CASRRGGSAYNEQFF.

The V call is TRBV7-6, the J call TRBJ2-1; D is perhaps TRBD2 (5 bases). V lost 1 base, J lost 7 bases, and 11 bases lay in between. This CDR3 has 14 amino acids. The germline V gene encodes CDR1 SGHVS and CDR2 FNYEAQ. The CDR3 DNA reads as TGTGCCAGCAGCTTAGAAGCGGACGTAAATGAGCAGTTCTTC. It codes for CASSLEADVNEQFF.

The CDR3 region has the DNA TGTGCCAGCAGCTTAGAGGGATTCATGAACACTGAAGCTTTCTTT. This codes for CASSLEGFMNTEAFF. This chain joins TRBV7-9 and TRBJ1-1; D unclear. Trimming pared 1 base from V and 0 bases from J, leaving 9 bases between. From germline, CDR1 is SEHNR and CDR2 FQNEAQ (reference sequence). The CDR3 covers 15 residues.

The J gene is TRBJ2-2, the V gene TRBV7-7, with a weak D call TRBD2 (5 bases). The germline V and J ends were trimmed by 5 bases and 4 bases, with 8 bases remaining between them. CDR1 is SSHAT, CDR2 FNYEAQ, per germline (reference sequence). This CDR3 contains 13 residues. The CDR3 nucleotides are TGTGCCAGCAGCACTCGGGGCACCGGGGAGCTGTTTTTT. Translated, it gives CASSTRGTGELFF.

The V gene is TRBV9, the J gene TRBJ2-2; no clear D. Deletions cut 3 bases from V and 4 bases from J, with 16 bases between. CDR3 size: 16 residues. Per germline, CDR1 SGDLS and CDR2 YYNGEE. The CDR3 region is CASSGSAGWATGELFF. DNA for the CDR3: TGTGCCAGCAGCGGCAGCGCAGGTTGGGCCACCGGGGAGCTGTTTTTT.

This clone was recorded a few times. The CDR3 DNA is TGCGCCAGCAGCCAAGAATGGAGACTAGCGGGAGACGGAGATACGCAGTATTTT. Translated: CASSQEWRLAGDGDTQYF. V usage is TRBV4-3 and J usage is TRBJ2-3; TRBD2 matches at 12 bases. Trimming cost V 0 bases and J 5 bases; bases outside gene matches: 9. This CDR3 region has 18 residues. Germline V gene lookup returns CDR1 LGHNA and CDR2 YSLEER.

V is TRBV5-1 and J is TRBJ2-7; D is possibly TRBD1 or TRBD2 (5 bases each). The CDR3 loop spans 14 amino acids. With 0 bases removed from V and 0 bases from J, the gap between germline ends came to 7 bases. Germline CDR1 is SGHRS and CDR2 is YFSETQ. CDR3 coding DNA: TGCGCCAGCAGCTTGGGAGGGGCCTCCTACGAGCAGTACTTC. It translates to CASSLGGASYEQYF.

J is TRBJ2-2 and V is TRBV7-9; 8 positions agree with TRBD1. CDR1 and CDR2 (germline): SEHNR, FQNEAQ (reference sequence). The CDR3 loop spans 16 amino acids. V shed 2 bases, J shed 0 bases, and the junction held 2 bases outside the gene matches. CDR3 residues: CASSLPRGPNTGELFF. DNA of the CDR3: TGTGCCAGCAGCTTACCCAGGGGGCCGAACACCGGGGAGCTGTTTTTT.

The chain combines TRBV5-1 with TRBJ1-3; the D is unclear. V lost 3 bases and J 0 bases, leaving 13 bases between the germline ends. Germline-derived CDR1 and CDR2 are SGHRS and YFSETQ. CDR3 length equals 16 residues. The CDR3 coding sequence is TGCGCCAGCAGCTCAATAGAACCGAGCTCTGGAAACACCATATATTTT. It codes for CASSSIEPSSGNTIYF.

About this clone: One end of the junction does not line up with germline, which may come from a read error. The gene calls are TRBV29-1 and TRBJ2-3; weak D call: TRBD2 (5 bases). From germline, CDR1 is SQVTM and CDR2 ANQGSEA. The length of the CDR3 is 15 residues. CDR3 in amino acids: CSVPLEGLVLDAQYF. The CDR3 DNA reads as TGCAGCGTACCTCTCGAAGGGCTGGTACTAGATGCGCAGTATTTT.

The chain carries TRBV7-2 and TRBJ2-7; D remains unclear. The V end lost 5 bases, the J end lost 0 bases, and 8 bases lay between the germline ends. CDR3 length equals 13 residues. Germline V gives CDR1 SGHTA, CDR2 FQGNSA. The CDR3 is CASSGPSSYEQYF. CDR3 nucleotide sequence: TGTGCCAGCAGCGGGCCTAGCTCCTACGAGCAGTACTTC.

This chain joins TRBV13 and TRBJ2-3, with D tentatively TRBD1 (6 bases). Germline loops: CDR1 PRHDT, CDR2 FYEKMQ (reference sequence). The CDR3 consists of 14 residues. Trimming removed 4 bases at V and 2 bases at J, with 10 bases between. The CDR3 DNA is TGTGCCAGCAGCTCGACAGGAACCACAGATACGCAGTATTTT. Translation gives CASSSTGTTDTQYF.